A single sample is the source of the 8 T cell receptor beta chains below, sequenced in a study of cytomegalovirus exposure and HLA in healthy donors. The PCR ran on 60 Vbeta and 13 Jbeta primers. Sequencing was performed with immunoSEQ multiplex PCR; in TCRdb, only in-frame clones are kept and a portion is missing. The table shows approximately 110,000 clones, with less than 75% occurring only once. The source material was PBMCs. The receptors were sampled from a man between 35 and 55 years old in good health and CMV-seropositive.

V usage is TRBV27 and J usage is TRBJ2-7; the match to TRBD2 covers 12 bases. Germline V CDR1 and CDR2: MNHEY, SMNVEV (reference sequence). Germline trimming cut 5 bases from V and 4 bases from J; bases unmatched to any gene: 12. The CDR3 sequence is 17 residues long. As DNA, the CDR3 is TGTGCCAGCAGTCGGTTACTAGCGGGAGGAAAAATTTACGAGCAGTACTTC. This sequence encodes CASSRLLAGGKIYEQYF.

This clone has only a few counts. V usage is TRBV6-5 and J usage is TRBJ2-7, with 8 bases fitting TRBD1. V shed 6 bases and J 0 bases; nucleotides not matched to a gene: 7. This CDR3 comprises 15 residues. From germline, CDR1 is MNHEY and CDR2 SVGAGI. CDR3: CASRTGGESSYEQYF. CDR3 bases: TGTGCCAGCAGAACAGGGGGAGAGAGCTCCTACGAGCAGTACTTC.

V is TRBV19 and J is TRBJ2-1, with D perhaps matching TRBD2 (6 bases). The CDR3 spans 14 residues. V was trimmed by 5 bases and J by 8 bases, leaving 16 bases between them. Per germline, CDR1 LNHDA and CDR2 SQIVND (reference sequence). In DNA form, the CDR3 reads TGTGCCAGTAGTTTCCGTGGAGGGGAAGATGAGCAGTTCTTC. This sequence encodes CASSFRGGEDEQFF.

The chain joins TRBV2 to TRBJ1-5, with D unclear. The CDR3 length is 13 residues. CDR1 and CDR2 from the germline V gene are SNHLY and FYNNEI. V was cut by 6 bases and J by 4 bases, with 10 bases left in between. In DNA, the CDR3 is TGTGCCAGCAGACGAGGGTTGAATCAGCCCCAGCATTTT. Protein product: CASRRGLNQPQHF.

The chain is built from TRBV27 and TRBJ2-2; 8 bases align to TRBD2. CDR1 and CDR2 (germline): MNHEY, SMNVEV (reference sequence). V lost 5 bases to trimming and J lost 5 bases; unmatched junction nucleotides: 13. The CDR3 has 17 residues. The CDR3 nucleotides are TGTGCCAGCAGTCGGGGATCGGTAGCGGGACTGACCGGGGAGCTGTTTTTT. Translation: CASSRGSVAGLTGELFF.

V usage is TRBV18 and J usage is TRBJ2-7, with TRBD1 matching over 10 bases. The J segment lost 3 bases and the V segment lost 6 bases, leaving 5 bases of the junction unmatched. The germline V gene has CDR1 KGHSH and CDR2 LQKENI. This CDR3 region has 14 residues. CDR3 nucleotides: TGTGCCAGCTCCTACCGGGACAGGGGCTACGAGCAGTACTTC. Encoded protein: CASSYRDRGYEQYF.

This sequence joins TRBV14 and TRBJ2-7; 7 bases are shared with TRBD2. This CDR3 region has 15 residues. Germline CDR1 SGHDN, CDR2 FVKESK. V was clipped by 0 bases and J by 6 bases; unmatched bases: 8. CDR3 protein: CASSQDGGRGGEQYF. DNA of the CDR3: TGTGCCAGCAGCCAAGATGGCGGGAGAGGCGGCGAGCAGTACTTC.

DNA for the CDR3: TGTGCCAGCAGGGGGGGAGGACTCAACAATGAGCAGTTCTTC. It is translated as CASRGGGLNNEQFF. The gene calls are TRBV27 and TRBJ2-1; D is perhaps TRBD2 (6 bases). The V gene's germline CDR1 is MNHEY and CDR2 SMNVEV (reference sequence). The V and J ends lost 6 bases and 5 bases respectively, with 14 bases between them. The CDR3 contains 14 residues.